This T cell receptor beta chain derives from a study of liver allograft versus peripheral blood T cells. Study details: Transplanted-liver and recipient peripheral blood T cell receptor repertoires were compared. Findings of the study overall: Inside liver allografts, T cell receptor repertoires reportedly diverged from the repertoires found in peripheral blood.

To note about this clonotype: Its antigen is currently unknown.

The length of the CDR3 is 14 residues. Per the germline V gene, CDR1 is SGHTA and CDR2 is FQGTGA. V shed 6 bases and J shed 1 base, with 12 bases lying between them. Each CDR3 protein is one row after TCRdb ran MiXCR on the reads. Of some 4,000 distinct CDR3 sequences in the sample, more than 15% were seen once. The clonotype originates from a human patient who had a liver transplant. Some T cells here may be from the graft donor. The genes are TRBV7-3 and TRBJ1-1; no definite D call. The CDR3 spells CASSSTTRNTEAFF. The CDR3 bases are TGTGCCAGCAGTTCTACGACACGGAACACTGAAGCTTTCTTT.